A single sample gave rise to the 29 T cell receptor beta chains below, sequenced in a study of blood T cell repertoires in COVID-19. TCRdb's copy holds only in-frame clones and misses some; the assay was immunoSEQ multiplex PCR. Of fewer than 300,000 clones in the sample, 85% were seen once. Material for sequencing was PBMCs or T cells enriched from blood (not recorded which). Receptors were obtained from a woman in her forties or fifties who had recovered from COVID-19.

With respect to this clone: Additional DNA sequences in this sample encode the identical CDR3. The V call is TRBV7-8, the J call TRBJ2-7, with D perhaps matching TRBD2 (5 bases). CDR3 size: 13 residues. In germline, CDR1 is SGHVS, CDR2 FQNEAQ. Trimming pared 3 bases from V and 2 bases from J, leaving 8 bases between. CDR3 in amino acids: CASSFGRAYEQYF. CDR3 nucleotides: TGTGCCAGCAGCTTTGGGCGGGCCTACGAGCAGTACTTC.

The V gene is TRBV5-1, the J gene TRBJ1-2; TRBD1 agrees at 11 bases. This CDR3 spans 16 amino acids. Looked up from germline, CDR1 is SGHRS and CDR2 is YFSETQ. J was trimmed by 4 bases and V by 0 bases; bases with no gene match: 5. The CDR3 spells CASSLAGTGGIYGYTF. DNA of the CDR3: TGCGCCAGCAGCTTGGCCGGGACAGGGGGAATCTATGGCTACACCTTC.

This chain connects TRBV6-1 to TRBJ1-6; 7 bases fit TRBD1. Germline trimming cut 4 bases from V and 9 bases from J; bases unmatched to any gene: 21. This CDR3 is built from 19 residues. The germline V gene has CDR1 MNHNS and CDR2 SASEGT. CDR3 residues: CASSVLWTGIMVSGSPLHF. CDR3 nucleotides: TGTGCCAGCAGTGTCTTGTGGACAGGTATTATGGTTTCGGGTTCACCCCTCCACTTT.

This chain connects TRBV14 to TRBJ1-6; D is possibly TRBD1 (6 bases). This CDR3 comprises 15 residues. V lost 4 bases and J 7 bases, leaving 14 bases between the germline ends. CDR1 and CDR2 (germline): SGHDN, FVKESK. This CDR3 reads CASSRGQSGNSPLHF. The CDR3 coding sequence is TGTGCCAGCAGCCGAGGACAGTCGGGAAATTCACCCCTCCACTTT.

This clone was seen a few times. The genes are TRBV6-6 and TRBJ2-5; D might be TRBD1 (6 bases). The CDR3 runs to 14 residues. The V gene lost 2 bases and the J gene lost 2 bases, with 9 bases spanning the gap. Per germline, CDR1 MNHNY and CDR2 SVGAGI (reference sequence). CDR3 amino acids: CASSYRQEQETQYF. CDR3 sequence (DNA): TGTGCCAGCAGTTACCGACAGGAGCAAGAGACCCAGTACTTC.

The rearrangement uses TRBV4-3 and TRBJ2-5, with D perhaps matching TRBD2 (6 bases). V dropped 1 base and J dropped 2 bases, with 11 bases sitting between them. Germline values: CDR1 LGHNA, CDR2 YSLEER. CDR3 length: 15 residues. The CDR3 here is CASSQGQGGQETQYF. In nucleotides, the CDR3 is TGCGCCAGCAGCCAAGGGCAAGGAGGGCAAGAGACCCAGTACTTC.

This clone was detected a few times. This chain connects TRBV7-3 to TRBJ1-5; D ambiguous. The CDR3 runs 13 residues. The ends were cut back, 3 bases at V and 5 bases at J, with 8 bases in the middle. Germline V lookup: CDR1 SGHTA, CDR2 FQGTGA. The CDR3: CASSLQADQPQHF. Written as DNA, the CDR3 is TGTGCCAGCAGCTTGCAGGCTGATCAGCCCCAGCATTTT.

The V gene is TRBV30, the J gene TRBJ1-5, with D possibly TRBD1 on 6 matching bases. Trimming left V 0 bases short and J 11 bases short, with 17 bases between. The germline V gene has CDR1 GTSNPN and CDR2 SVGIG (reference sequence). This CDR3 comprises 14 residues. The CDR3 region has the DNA TGTGCCTGGAGTGTAGGGGACATGTTGGCGACCCAGCATTTT. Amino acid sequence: CAWSVGDMLATQHF.

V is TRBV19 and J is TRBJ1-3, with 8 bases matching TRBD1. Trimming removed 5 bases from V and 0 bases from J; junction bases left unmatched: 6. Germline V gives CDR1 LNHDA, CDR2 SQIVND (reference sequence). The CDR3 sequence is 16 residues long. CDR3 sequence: CASSFRTGLSGNTIYF. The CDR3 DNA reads TGTGCCAGTAGTTTCCGGACAGGGCTCTCTGGAAACACCATATATTTT.

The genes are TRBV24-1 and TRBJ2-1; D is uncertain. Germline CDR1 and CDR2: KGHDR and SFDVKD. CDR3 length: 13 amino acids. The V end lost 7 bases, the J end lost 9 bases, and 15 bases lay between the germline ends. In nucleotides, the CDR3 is TGTGCCACCAGCTCCGGCGGCGTCCCTGAGCAGTTCTTC. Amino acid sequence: CATSSGGVPEQFF.

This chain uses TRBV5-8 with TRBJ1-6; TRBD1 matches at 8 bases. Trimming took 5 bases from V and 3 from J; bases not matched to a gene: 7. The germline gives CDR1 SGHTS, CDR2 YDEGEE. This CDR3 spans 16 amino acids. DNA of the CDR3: TGTGCCAGCAGGAAAATACAGGGGGTCTATAATTCACCCCTCCACTTT. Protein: CASRKIQGVYNSPLHF.

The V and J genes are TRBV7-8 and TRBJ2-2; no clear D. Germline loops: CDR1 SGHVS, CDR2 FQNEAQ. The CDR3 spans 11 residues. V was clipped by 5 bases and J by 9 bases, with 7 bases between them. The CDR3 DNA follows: TGTGCCAGCAGCCCGGTCCGGGAGCTGTTTTTT. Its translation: CASSPVRELFF.

This CDR3 is CASSIGSGRSHNEQFF. The CDR3 DNA sequence: TGTGCCAGTAGTATAGGGAGCGGGAGGAGCCACAATGAGCAGTTCTTC. V and J are TRBV19 and TRBJ2-1; TRBD2 agrees at 9 bases. J gave up 5 bases and V 1 base, and 6 bases lay outside the gene matches. This CDR3 has 16 residues. Germline V CDR1 and CDR2: LNHDA, SQIVND (reference sequence). The whole variable domain, remainder taken from reference TRBV19 and TRBJ2-1, is DGGITQSPKYLFRKEGQNVTLSCEQNLNHDAMYWYRQDPGQGLRLIYYSQIVNDFQKGDIAEGYSVSREKKESFPLTVTSAQKNPTAFYLCASSIGSGRSHNEQFFGPGTRLTVL.

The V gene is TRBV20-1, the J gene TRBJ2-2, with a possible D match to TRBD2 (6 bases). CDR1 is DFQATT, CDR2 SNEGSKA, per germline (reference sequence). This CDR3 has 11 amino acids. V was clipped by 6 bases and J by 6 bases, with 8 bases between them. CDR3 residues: CSAGEAGELFF. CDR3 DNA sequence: TGCAGTGCCGGGGAGGCCGGGGAGCTGTTTTTT.

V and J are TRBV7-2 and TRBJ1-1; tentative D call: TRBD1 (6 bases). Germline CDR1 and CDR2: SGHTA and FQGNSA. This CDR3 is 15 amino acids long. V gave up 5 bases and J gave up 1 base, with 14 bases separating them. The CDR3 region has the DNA TGTGCCAGCAGCCCGGGACACACCCGGAACACTGAAGCTTTCTTT. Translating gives CASSPGHTRNTEAFF.

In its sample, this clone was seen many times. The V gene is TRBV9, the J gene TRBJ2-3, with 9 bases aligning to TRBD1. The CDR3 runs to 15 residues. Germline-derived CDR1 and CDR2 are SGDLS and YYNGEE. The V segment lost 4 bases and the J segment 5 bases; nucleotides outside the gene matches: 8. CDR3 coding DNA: TGTGCCAGCAGCTCCCAGACAGGGGGTCTAGATACGCAGTATTTT. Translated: CASSSQTGGLDTQYF.

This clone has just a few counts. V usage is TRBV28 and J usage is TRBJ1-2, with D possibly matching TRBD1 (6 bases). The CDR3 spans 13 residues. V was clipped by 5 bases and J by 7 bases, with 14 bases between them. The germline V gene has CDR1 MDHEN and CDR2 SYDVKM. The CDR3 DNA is TGTGCCAGCAGTCCGGGGGGGCACGGTGGCTACACCTTC. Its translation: CASSPGGHGGYTF.

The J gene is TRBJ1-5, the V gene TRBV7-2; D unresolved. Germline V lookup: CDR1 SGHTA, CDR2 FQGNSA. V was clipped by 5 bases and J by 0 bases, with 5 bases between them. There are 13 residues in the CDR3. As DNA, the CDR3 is TGTGCCAGCAGCCAAAATAGCAATCAGCCCCAGCATTTT. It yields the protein CASSQNSNQPQHF.

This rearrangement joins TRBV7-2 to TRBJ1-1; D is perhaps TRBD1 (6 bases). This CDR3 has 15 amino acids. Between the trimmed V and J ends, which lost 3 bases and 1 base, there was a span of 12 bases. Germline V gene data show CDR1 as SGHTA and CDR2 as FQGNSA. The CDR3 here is CASSLGTSPNTEAFF. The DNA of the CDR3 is TGTGCCAGCAGCTTGGGGACATCCCCGAACACTGAAGCTTTCTTT.

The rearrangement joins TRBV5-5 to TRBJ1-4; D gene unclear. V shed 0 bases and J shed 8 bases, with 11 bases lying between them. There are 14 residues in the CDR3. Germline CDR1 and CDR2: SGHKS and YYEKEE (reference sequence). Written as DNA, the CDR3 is TGTGCCAGCAGCTTGGGGAGGGTTGGGGAAAAACTGTTTTTT. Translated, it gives CASSLGRVGEKLFF.

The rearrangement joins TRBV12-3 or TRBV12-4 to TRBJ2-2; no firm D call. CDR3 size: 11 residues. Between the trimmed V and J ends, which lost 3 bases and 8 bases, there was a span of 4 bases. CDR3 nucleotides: TGTGCCAGCAGTTTGAGGGGGGAGCTGTTTTTT. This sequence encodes CASSLRGELFF.

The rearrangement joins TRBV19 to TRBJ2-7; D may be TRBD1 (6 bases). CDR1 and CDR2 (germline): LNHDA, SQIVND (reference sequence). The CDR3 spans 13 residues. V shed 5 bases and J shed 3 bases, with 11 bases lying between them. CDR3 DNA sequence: TGTGCCAGTAGTTCCCGGGACAACTACGAGCAGTACTTC. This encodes CASSSRDNYEQYF.

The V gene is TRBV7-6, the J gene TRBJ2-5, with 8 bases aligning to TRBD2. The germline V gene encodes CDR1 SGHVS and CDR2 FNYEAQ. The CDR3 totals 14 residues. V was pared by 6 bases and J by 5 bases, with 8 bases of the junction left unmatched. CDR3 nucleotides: TGTGCCAGCAGGAACCCGGGGGGGGTGGAGACCCAGTACTTC. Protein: CASRNPGGVETQYF.

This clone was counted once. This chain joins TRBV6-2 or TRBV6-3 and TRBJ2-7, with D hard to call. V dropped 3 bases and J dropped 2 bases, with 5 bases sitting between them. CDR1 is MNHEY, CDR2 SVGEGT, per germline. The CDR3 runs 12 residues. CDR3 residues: CASSYQTYEQYF. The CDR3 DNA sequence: TGTGCCAGCAGTTATCAGACCTACGAGCAGTACTTC.

CDR3 sequence: CASSQWTSGFYNEQFF. Written as DNA, the CDR3 is TGTGCCAGCAGCCAATGGACTAGCGGATTCTACAATGAGCAGTTCTTC. V usage is TRBV3-1 (or the pseudogene TRBV3-2) and J usage is TRBJ2-1; TRBD2 aligns across 10 bases. The CDR3 is 16 residues long. Germline V gene sequence: CDR1 LGHDT, CDR2 YNNKEL (reference sequence). With V trimmed by 2 bases and J by 3 bases, 4 bases remained unmatched.

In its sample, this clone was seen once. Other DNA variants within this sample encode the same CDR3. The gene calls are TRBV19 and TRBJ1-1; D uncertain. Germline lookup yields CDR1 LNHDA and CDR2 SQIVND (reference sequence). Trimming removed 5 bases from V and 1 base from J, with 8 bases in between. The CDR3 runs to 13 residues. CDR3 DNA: TGTGCCAGTAGTTCAACGGGGAACACTGAAGCTTTCTTT. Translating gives CASSSTGNTEAFF.

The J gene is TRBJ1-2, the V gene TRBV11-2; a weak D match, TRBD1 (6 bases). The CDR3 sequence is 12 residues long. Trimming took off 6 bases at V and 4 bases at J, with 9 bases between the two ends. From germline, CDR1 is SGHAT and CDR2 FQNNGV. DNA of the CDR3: TGTGCCAGCAGAGGACAGCTCTATGGCTACACCTTC. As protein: CASRGQLYGYTF.

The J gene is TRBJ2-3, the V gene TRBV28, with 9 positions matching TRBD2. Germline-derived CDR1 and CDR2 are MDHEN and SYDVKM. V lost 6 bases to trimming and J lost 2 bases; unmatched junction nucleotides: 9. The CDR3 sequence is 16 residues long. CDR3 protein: CASSSPLAGNTDTQYF. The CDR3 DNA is TGTGCCAGCAGCTCCCCCCTAGCGGGGAACACAGATACGCAGTATTTT.

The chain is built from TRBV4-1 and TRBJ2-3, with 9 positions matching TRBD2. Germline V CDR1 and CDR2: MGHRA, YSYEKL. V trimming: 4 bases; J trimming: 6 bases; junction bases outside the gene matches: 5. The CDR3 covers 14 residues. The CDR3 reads CASSLAGVGDTQYF. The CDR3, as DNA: TGCGCCAGCAGCCTAGCGGGGGTTGGGGATACGCAGTATTTT.